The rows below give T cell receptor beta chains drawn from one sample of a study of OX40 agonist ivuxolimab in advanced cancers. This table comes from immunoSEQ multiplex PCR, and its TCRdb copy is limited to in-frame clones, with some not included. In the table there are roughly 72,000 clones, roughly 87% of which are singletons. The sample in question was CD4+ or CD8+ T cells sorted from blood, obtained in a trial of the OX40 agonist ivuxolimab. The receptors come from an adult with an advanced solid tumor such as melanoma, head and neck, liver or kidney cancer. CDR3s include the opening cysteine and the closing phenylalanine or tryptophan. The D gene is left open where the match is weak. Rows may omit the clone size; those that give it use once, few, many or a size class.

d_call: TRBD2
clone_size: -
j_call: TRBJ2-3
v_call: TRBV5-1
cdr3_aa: CASSLTSGVDTQYF

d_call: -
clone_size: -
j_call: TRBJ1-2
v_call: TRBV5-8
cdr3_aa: CASSFPGGLGGYTF

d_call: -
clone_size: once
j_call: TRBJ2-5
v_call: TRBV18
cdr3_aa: CASSPRAQGETQYF

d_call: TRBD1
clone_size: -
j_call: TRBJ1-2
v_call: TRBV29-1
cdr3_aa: CSAKGQGAGYGYTF

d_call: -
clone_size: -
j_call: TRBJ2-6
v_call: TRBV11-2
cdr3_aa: CASSFGALGANVLTF

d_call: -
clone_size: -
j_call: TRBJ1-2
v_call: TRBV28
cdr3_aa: CASSLTGLSRGANYGYTF

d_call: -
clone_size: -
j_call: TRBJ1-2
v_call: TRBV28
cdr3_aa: CASSFRTVYGYTF

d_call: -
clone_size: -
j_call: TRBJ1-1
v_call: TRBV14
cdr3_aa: CASSHLPTEAFF

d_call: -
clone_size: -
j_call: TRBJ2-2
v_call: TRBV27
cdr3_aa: CASSGGYTGELFF

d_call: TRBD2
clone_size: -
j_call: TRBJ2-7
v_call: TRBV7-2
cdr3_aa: CASSLTSGGEREQYF

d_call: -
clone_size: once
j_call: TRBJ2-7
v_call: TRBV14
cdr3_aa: CASSRDLEAYEQYF

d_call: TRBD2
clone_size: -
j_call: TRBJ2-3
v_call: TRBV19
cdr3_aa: CASSARTSGRPDTQYF

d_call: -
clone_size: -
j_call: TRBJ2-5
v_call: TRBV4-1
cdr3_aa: CASSQAPGVETQYF

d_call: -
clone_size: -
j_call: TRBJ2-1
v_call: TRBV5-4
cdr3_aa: CASSLLLLGEQFF

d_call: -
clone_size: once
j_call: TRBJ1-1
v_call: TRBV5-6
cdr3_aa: CASSFGGRPNTEAFF

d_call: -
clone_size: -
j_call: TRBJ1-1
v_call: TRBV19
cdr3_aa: CASSQLWNTEAFF

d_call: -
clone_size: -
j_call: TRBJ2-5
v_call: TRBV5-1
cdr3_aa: CASSYTGKETQYF

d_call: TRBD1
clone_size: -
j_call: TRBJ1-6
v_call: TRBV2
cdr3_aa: CASRTDRGHSPLHF

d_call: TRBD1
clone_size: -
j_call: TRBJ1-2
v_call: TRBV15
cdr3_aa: CATSRGNRGYGYTF

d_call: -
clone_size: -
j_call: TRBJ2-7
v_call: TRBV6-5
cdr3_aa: CASSYKSAAYEQYF

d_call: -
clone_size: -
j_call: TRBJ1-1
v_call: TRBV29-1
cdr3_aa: CSVYLARGVMNTEAFF

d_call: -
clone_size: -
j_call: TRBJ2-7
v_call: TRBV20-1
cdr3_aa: CSAERTYEQYF

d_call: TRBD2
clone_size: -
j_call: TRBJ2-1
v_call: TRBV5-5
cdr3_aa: CASSLLAGGDEQFF

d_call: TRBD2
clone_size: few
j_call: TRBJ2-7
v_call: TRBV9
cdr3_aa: CASSAGLGGYYEQYF

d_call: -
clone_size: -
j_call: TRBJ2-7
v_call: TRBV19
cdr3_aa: CASSKVPGLETYEQYF

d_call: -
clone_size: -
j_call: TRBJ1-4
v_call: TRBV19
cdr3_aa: CASTGVATNEKLFF

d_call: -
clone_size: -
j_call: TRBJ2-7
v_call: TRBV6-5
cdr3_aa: CASSYTFSGSYEQYF

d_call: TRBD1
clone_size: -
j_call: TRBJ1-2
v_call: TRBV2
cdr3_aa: CASSQGGEERGYTF

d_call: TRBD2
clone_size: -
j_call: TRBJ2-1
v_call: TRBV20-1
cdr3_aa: CSARTSGGQFF

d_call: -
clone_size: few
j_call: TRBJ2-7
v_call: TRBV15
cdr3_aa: CATSRDSGPSYEQYF

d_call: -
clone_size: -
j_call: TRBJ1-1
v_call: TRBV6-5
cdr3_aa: CASSYGGLVTEAFF

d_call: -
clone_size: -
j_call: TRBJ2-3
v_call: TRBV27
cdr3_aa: CASSLDGFRKDTQYF

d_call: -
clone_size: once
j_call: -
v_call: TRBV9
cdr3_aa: CASSVTGNSYEQYF

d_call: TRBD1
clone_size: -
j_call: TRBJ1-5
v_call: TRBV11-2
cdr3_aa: CASSQTEGARPQHF

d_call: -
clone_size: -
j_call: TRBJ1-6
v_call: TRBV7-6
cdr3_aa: CASSYGSNSYNSPLHF

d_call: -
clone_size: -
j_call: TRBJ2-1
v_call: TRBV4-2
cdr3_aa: CASSPGQGRSYNEQFF

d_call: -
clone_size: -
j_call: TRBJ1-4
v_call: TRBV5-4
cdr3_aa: CASSLLDSTNEKLFF

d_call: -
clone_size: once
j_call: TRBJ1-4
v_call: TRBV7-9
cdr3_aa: CASSLTNQPEKLFF

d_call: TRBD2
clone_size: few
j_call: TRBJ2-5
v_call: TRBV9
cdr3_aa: CASSARRGSGRGETQYF

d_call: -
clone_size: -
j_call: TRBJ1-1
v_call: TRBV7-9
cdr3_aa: CASSPPGLGEAFF

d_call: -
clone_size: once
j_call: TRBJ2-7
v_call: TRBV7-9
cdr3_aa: CASSQTGYEQYF

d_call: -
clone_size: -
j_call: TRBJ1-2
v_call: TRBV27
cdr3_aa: CASSLAGGNYGYTF